This is a list of T cell receptor beta chains from one sample in a study of CDR3 diversity in severe acne. TCRdb analysed the PCR reads with MiXCR anew, one entry per CDR3 protein. The data hold around 94,000 distinct CDR3 sequences, with roughly 51% observed a single time. The sequenced sample was blood. These receptors were taken from a male donor with acne. Both conserved end residues are part of each CDR3. The D gene is left open where the match is weak. Expanded clones get a size class; other rows say once, few or many, or leave the size out.

abundance,d_gene,j_gene,len,v_gene,CDR3aa,CDR3nt
NA,TRBD1,TRBJ2-5,14,TRBV25-1,CASSRDRVQETQYF,TGTGCCAGCAGCAGGGACAGGGTGCAAGAGACCCAGTACTTC
NA,TRBD1,TRBJ2-1,15,TRBV27,CASFDRDHSYNEQFF,TGTGCCAGTTTTGACAGGGACCATTCCTACAATGAGCAGTTCTTC
NA,NA,TRBJ1-6,17,TRBV7-2,CASSLGAGGEYNSPLHF,TGTGCCAGCAGCTTAGGAGCAGGCGGGGAGTATAATTCACCCCTCCACTTT
NA,NA,TRBJ2-6,15,TRBV29-1,CSVEVSGSGANVLTF,TGCAGCGTTGAAGTTTCGGGATCTGGGGCCAACGTCCTGACTTTC
NA,TRBD1,TRBJ2-2,15,TRBV5-5,CASSLYDRDTGELFF,TGTGCCAGCAGCTTGTACGACAGGGACACCGGGGAGCTGTTTTTT
many,NA,TRBJ1-5,16,TRBV15,CATSRALQDSNQPQHF,TGTGCCACCAGCAGAGCTTTACAGGATAGCAATCAGCCCCAGCATTTT
once,NA,TRBJ2-7,15,TRBV24-1,CATSDPRTYPYEQYF,TGTGCCACCAGTGATCCCCGGACATACCCCTACGAGCAGTACTTC
many,TRBD1,TRBJ2-7,14,TRBV5-8,CASSLGQGKNEQYF,TGTGCCAGCAGCTTGGGACAGGGGAAGAACGAGCAGTACTTC
NA,TRBD1,TRBJ1-2,13,TRBV12-3/TRBV12-4,CASTITTGHGYTF,TGTGCCAGCACCATCACGACAGGGCATGGCTACACCTTC
NA,NA,TRBJ2-7,14,TRBV19,CASSIGGPSYEQYF,TGTGCCAGTAGTATAGGGGGGCCCTCCTACGAGCAGTACTTC
many,TRBD2,TRBJ2-5,15,TRBV12-3/TRBV12-4,CASSELAGGGETQYF,TGTGCCAGCAGTGAACTAGCGGGAGGTGGAGAGACCCAGTACTTC
NA,NA,TRBJ1-2,14,TRBV12-3/TRBV12-4,CASSSPSLIPGYTF,TGTGCCAGCAGTTCCCCATCCCTTATTCCTGGCTACACCTTC
NA,TRBD1,TRBJ2-7,15,TRBV20-1,CSASRQPGQTYEQYF,TGCAGTGCCAGCAGACAACCGGGACAGACCTACGAGCAGTACTTC
many,TRBD2,TRBJ2-1,15,TRBV15,CATSRASGSYNEQFF,TGTGCCACCAGCAGAGCTAGCGGGAGCTACAATGAGCAGTTCTTC
NA,TRBD1,TRBJ2-3,15,TRBV2,CASSWTGERTDTQYF,TGTGCCAGCAGCTGGACAGGGGAGCGCACAGATACGCAGTATTTT
NA,NA,TRBJ1-2,15,TRBV7-2,CASTSSRDRARGYTF,TGTGCCAGTACCTCCTCCAGGGACCGCGCCAGGGGCTACACCTTC
NA,TRBD2,TRBJ2-5,14,TRBV10-3,CATSPTSDQETQYF,TGTGCCACCAGTCCTACTAGCGACCAAGAGACCCAGTACTTC
NA,NA,TRBJ2-5,16,TRBV5-4,CASIAGSGQEQETHYF,TGTGCCAGCATCGCGGGGTCCGGGCAGGAACAAGAGACCCACTACTTC
few,NA,TRBJ2-7,15,TRBV7-8,CASSLVAVSRSEQYF,TGTGCCAGCAGCTTAGTGGCGGTCTCTAGGTCCGAGCAGTACTTC
medium-sized,NA,TRBJ2-7,14,TRBV7-8,CASSLAPAAYEQYF,TGTGCCAGCAGCTTAGCCCCGGCCGCCTACGAGCAGTACTTC
NA,TRBD1,TRBJ1-6,15,TRBV25-1,CASSFSDRLNSPLHF,TGTGCCAGCAGTTTTTCGGACAGGTTAAATTCACCCCTCCACTTT